This T cell receptor (beta chain) was found in a study of identical twins. Notes on the study in general: Researchers reported excess low generation probability among twin-shared out-of-frame alpha sequences. With abundant cord blood beta clonotypes, insertions were fewer; memory repertoires showed no such pattern. Out-of-frame beta chain sequences displayed weaker excess sharing between twins. Donors were not followed over many years; analysis was cross-sectional.

The V gene end was trimmed by 2 bases and the J gene end by 2 bases; junction bases not matched to a gene: 8. This CDR3 comprises 15 residues. Germline V lookup: CDR1 DFQATT, CDR2 SNEGSKA (reference sequence). A few counts support this clonotype. The antigen is unknown. TCRdb reprocessed the 5' RACE reads via MiXCR and lists one record per CDR3 protein. This table has around 200,000 distinct CDR3 sequences, less than 10% appearing once. The chain has TRBV20-1 and TRBJ2-5; 7 bases agree with TRBD1. The specimen sequenced was memory (CD45RO+) T cells sorted from blood. The receptor comes from a woman in her late teens or twenties in good health. The CDR3 DNA reads TGCAGTGCTAGACTCAGGGGACAGATACAAGAGACCCAGTACTTC. Translating it yields CSARLRGQIQETQYF.